This T cell receptor (beta chain) is drawn from a study of cytomegalovirus exposure and HLA in healthy donors. The study, taken as a whole, reports: It was reported in a later analysis that an Asian-associated ancestry cluster showed fewer N-insertions than the approximately 670-donor mean. Most TCR sequences were rare, but some public TCRs occurred in many donors. In vitro work confirmed that a few CMV-associated chains recognize CMV antigens.

A word on this clone: The target antigen is unknown.

Primers for the PCR totalled 60 Vbeta and 13 Jbeta. Some clones are missing from TCRdb's copy, which holds only in-frame ones; the method was immunoSEQ multiplex PCR. The table shows some 99,000 clones, with around four fifths occurring only once. Donors showed nominal health when sampled, although they likely had unrecorded immune exposures. CDR1 and CDR2 (germline): MDHEN, SYDVKM. The length of the CDR3 is 16 residues. Losses at the gene ends were 5 bases for V and 4 bases for J; bases not matched to a gene: 8. This sequence was found in a man aged 35 to 55 in good health and CMV-seronegative. Sequencing was performed on PBMCs. V usage is TRBV28 and J usage is TRBJ2-2; 9 bases are a match to TRBD2. The CDR3 spells CASSPLAGEATGELFF. Here the CDR3 DNA reads TGTGCCAGCAGTCCCTTAGCGGGAGAGGCCACCGGGGAGCTGTTTTTT.